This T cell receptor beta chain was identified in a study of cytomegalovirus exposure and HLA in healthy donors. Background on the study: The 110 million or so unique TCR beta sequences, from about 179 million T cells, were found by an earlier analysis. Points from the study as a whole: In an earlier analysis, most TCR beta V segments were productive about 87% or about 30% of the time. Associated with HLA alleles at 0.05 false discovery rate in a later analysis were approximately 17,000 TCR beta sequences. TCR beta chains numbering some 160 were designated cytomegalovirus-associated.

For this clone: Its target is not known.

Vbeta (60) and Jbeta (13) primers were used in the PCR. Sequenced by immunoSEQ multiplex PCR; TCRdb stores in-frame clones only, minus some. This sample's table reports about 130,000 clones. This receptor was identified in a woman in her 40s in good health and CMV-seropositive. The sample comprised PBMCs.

CDR3 in DNA: TGTGCCAGCCAACGGGACAGAGACTACGAGCAGTACTTC. This sequence encodes CASQRDRDYEQYF. The gene calls are TRBV6-1 and TRBJ2-7, with 7 bases matching TRBD1. V shed 8 bases, J shed 3 bases, and the junction held 7 bases outside the gene matches. Germline loops: CDR1 MNHNS, CDR2 SASEGT. The CDR3 runs 13 residues.